The rows below give T cell receptor beta chains drawn from one sample of a study of T cell responses to AZD1222 COVID-19 vaccine. Produced via immunoSEQ multiplex PCR; TCRdb's table is partial and in-frame only. The table has around 130,000 clones, roughly 92% seen once; the top ten hold 0.85% to 1.3%. The starting material was peripheral blood, obtained 28 days after the second AZD1222 dose. All receptors come from an adult who received the AZD1222 COVID-19 vaccine. Each CDR3 is given without its conserved first and last residue. Clone size is not always given. Where it is, it says once, few, many or a class for expanded clones.

>-|12|TRBV30|TRBJ2-3
AWKRGEYTDTQY
>-|12|TRBV6-6|TRBJ2-7
ASSLAGGDYEQY
>once|14|TRBV24-1|TRBJ2-6
ATSGTGDPGANVLT
>few|13|TRBV10-3|TRBJ1-6
AISELPTRNSPLH
>-|12|TRBV9|TRBJ1-1
ASSAQGVNTEAF
>once|13|TRBV5-4|TRBJ1-2
ASSLDVETNYGYT
>-|15|TRBV19|TRBJ2-1
ASSIWVSGSSYNEQF
>once|12|TRBV6-6|TRBJ2-7
ASCTGTMTYEQY
>-|12|TRBV9|TRBJ2-7
ASSVAQTPYEQY
>-|13|TRBV7-3|TRBJ1-2
ASSAQQGMIGGYT
>-|15|TRBV7-8|TRBJ2-7
ASSLGGSGGTGYEQY
>-|10|TRBV30|TRBJ1-5
AWSGESQPQH
>-|13|TRBV7-3|TRBJ2-1
ASRPPGQGRNEQF
>-|14|TRBV9|TRBJ2-1
ASSVVGSGPYNEQF
>-|12|TRBV7-2|TRBJ2-2
ATRESRNTGELF
>-|14|TRBV3-1/TRBV3-2|TRBJ2-5
ASSSGLAGTQETQY
>-|13|TRBV13|TRBJ2-3
ASSLAGGLGDTQY
>-|12|TRBV7-9|TRBJ1-2
ASSSVDWTEGYT
>-|10|TRBV6-5|TRBJ2-4
ASSPRGNIQY
>once|10|TRBV11-3|TRBJ1-2
ASSSGQYGYT
>-|12|TRBV28|TRBJ2-5
ASSLVGVQETQY
>once|10|TRBV29-1|TRBJ1-5
SVGGLDQPQH
>-|9|TRBV30|TRBJ1-2
AWSTGHGYT
>-|12|TRBV6-4|TRBJ2-1
ASSDGRSGNEQF
>few|11|TRBV6-4|TRBJ1-6
ASSDSDNSPLH
>-|9|TRBV20-1|TRBJ2-7
SASQKSGTY